These T cell receptor beta chains were read from a single sample in a study of neurological immune-mediated disorders. Using its own MiXCR run on the 5' RACE reads, TCRdb lists one record per CDR3 protein. Among about 41,000 distinct CDR3 sequences listed, 2% to 3% were seen once. The source material was PBMCs. The receptors here all came from a young man with multiple sclerosis. The CDR3 runs from the conserved cysteine through the conserved F or W. The D gene is left open where the match is weak. Size values are once, few and many counts, or a class for expanded clones, and some rows have none.

D	V	J	size	CDR3	DNA
TRBD1	TRBV27	TRBJ1-1	many	CASSLRDRVTEAFF	TGTGCCAGCAGTTTACGCGACAGGGTCACTGAAGCTTTCTTT
NA	TRBV7-9	TRBJ1-5	many	CASSLEWSNQPQHF	TGTGCCAGCAGCTTAGAATGGAGCAATCAGCCCCAGCATTTT
TRBD2	TRBV7-6	TRBJ2-3	many	CASSLTGGPTDTQYF	TGTGCCAGCAGCTTAACGGGAGGCCCCACAGATACGCAGTATTTT
TRBD1	TRBV24-1	TRBJ2-5	many	CATSEPGQVEETQYF	TGTGCCACCAGTGAGCCGGGACAGGTCGAAGAGACCCAGTACTTC
TRBD1	TRBV20-1	TRBJ2-6	many	CSAGQGASSGANVLTF	TGCAGCGCGGGACAGGGGGCGTCCTCTGGGGCCAACGTCCTGACTTTC
NA	TRBV18	TRBJ1-3	many	CASSPTDSGNTIYF	TGTGCCAGCTCACCCACGGACTCTGGAAACACCATATATTTT
NA	TRBV9	TRBJ2-3	many	CASSARTPVSTDTQYF	TGTGCCAGCAGCGCCCGGACACCCGTTAGCACAGATACGCAGTATTTT
NA	TRBV6-5	TRBJ1-5	many	CASSLQGLQPQHF	TGTGCCAGCAGTTTGCAGGGTTTGCAGCCCCAGCATTTT
NA	TRBV6-1	TRBJ2-2	many	CASSEVVGPGELFF	TGTGCCAGCAGTGAAGTGGTGGGGCCCGGGGAGCTGTTTTTT
NA	TRBV12-3/TRBV12-4	TRBJ2-1	many	CASSLFSPNEQFF	TGTGCCAGCAGCCTCTTCTCCCCCAATGAGCAGTTCTTC
NA	TRBV12-3/TRBV12-4	TRBJ1-2	many	CASSLEFGRANYGYTF	TGTGCCAGCAGTTTAGAGTTTGGGAGAGCTAACTATGGCTACACCTTC
NA	TRBV27	TRBJ1-5	many	CASSYSAGDQPQHF	TGTGCCAGCAGTTACAGCGCAGGCGATCAGCCCCAGCATTTT
NA	TRBV20-1	TRBJ1-5	many	CSARDRENQPQHF	TGCAGTGCTAGAGATAGGGAAAATCAGCCCCAGCATTTT
NA	TRBV5-1	TRBJ2-7	many	CASSFGSGFYEQYF	TGCGCCAGCAGCTTTGGTAGCGGCTTTTACGAGCAGTACTTC
TRBD2	TRBV9	TRBJ2-1	medium-sized	CASSVSAGTSWGDEQFF	TGTGCCAGCAGCGTTTCGGCCGGGACTAGCTGGGGCGATGAGCAGTTCTTC
NA	TRBV20-1	TRBJ2-5	many	CSARDGGHNKETQYF	TGCAGTGCTAGAGATGGGGGACACAATAAAGAGACCCAGTACTTC
NA	TRBV10-2	TRBJ1-5	many	CASSESGNNQPQHF	TGCGCCAGCAGTGAGTCTGGGAACAATCAGCCCCAGCATTTT
NA	TRBV27	TRBJ1-1	many	CASSTSLGAEAFF	TGTGCCAGCAGTACCAGTTTGGGGGCTGAAGCTTTCTTT
NA	TRBV20-1	TRBJ1-2	many	CSAKRHNYGYTF	TGCAGTGCTAAAAGACATAACTATGGCTACACCTTC
NA	TRBV7-8	TRBJ1-2	many	CASSTVGDGYTF	TGTGCCAGCAGTACAGTGGGCGATGGCTACACCTTC
NA	TRBV7-2	TRBJ2-1	many	CASSARTGLNEQFF	TGTGCCAGCAGCGCGAGAACAGGGTTGAATGAGCAGTTCTTC
NA	TRBV14	TRBJ2-5	NA	CASSQGWDARETQYF	TGTGCCAGCAGCCAAGGATGGGACGCCCGAGAGACCCAGTACTTC
NA	TRBV7-9	TRBJ2-2	many	CASSPTTGELFF	TGTGCCAGCAGCCCCACGACCGGGGAGCTGTTTTTT
NA	TRBV7-2	TRBJ2-1	NA	CASSSGRSSYNEQFF	TGTGCCAGCAGCTCCGGCAGGAGCTCCTACAATGAGCAGTTCTTC
NA	TRBV12-3/TRBV12-4	TRBJ2-7	many	CASSLGELAYEQYF	TGTGCCAGCAGTTTGGGGGAACTTGCCTACGAGCAGTACTTC
TRBD2	TRBV4-3	TRBJ2-1	many	CASSQAGTSGMNEQFF	TGCGCCAGCAGCCAAGCCGGGACTAGCGGGATGAATGAGCAGTTCTTC